The 14 T cell receptor beta chains below were found in one sample sequenced in a study of shared clonotypes between healthy human individuals. Clones were sequenced by immunoSEQ multiplex PCR, and TCRdb holds only the in-frame ones, with some missing. The table lists 2 million to 2.5 million clones, 85% to 95% of them singletons. The sequencing sample was made of naive CD4+ T cells from PBMCs. Specified subset: CD45RA+ positively selected. These receptors all come from a man aged 18 to 29 in good health. Some clones in this sample may be carry-over from other donors' samples.

The V gene is TRBV6-5, the J gene TRBJ1-1, with no clear D. The V and J ends lost 0 bases and 7 bases respectively, with 12 bases between them. Germline lookup yields CDR1 MNHEY and CDR2 SVGAGI. The length of the CDR3 is 14 residues. CDR3 bases: TGTGCCAGCAGTTACTCTTCAGTAGTAGGTGAAGCTTTCTTT. It translates to CASSYSSVVGEAFF.

This sequence joins TRBV2 and TRBJ1-4; TRBD1 is a possible D gene (5 bases). This CDR3 spans 15 amino acids. Trimming left V 6 bases short and J 4 bases short, with 15 bases between. The germline V gene has CDR1 SNHLY and CDR2 FYNNEI. For the CDR3, the DNA is TGTGCCAGCAGACCACGGGGGGACCGTAATGAAAAACTGTTTTTT. Translated, it gives CASRPRGDRNEKLFF.

This chain links TRBV5-8 with TRBJ1-2; D gene uncertain. V was pared by 0 bases and J by 4 bases, with 10 bases between. This CDR3 is 14 amino acids long. Germline lookup yields CDR1 SGHTS and CDR2 YDEGEE. CDR3 DNA: TGTGCCAGCAGCTTGGCCCTAGGAGTCTATGGCTACACCTTC. It specifies CASSLALGVYGYTF.

The V gene is TRBV28, the J gene TRBJ1-5, with D possibly TRBD1 on 5 matching bases. V dropped 6 bases and J dropped 0 bases, with 21 bases sitting between them. CDR3 size: 18 residues. The germline V gene has CDR1 MDHEN and CDR2 SYDVKM. The chain's CDR3 is CASRRQRNQAGSNQPQHF. CDR3 in DNA: TGTGCCAGCAGACGACAGCGGAACCAGGCCGGTAGCAATCAGCCCCAGCATTTT.

The genes are TRBV27 and TRBJ1-5; D may be TRBD1 (5 bases). Between the trimmed V and J ends, which lost 8 bases and 9 bases, there was a span of 23 bases. The germline gives CDR1 MNHEY, CDR2 SMNVEV (reference sequence). CDR3 size: 15 residues. The CDR3 DNA reads TGTGCCAGCTCCCGGGGGGGATCCACGGGCCGGCCCCAGCATTTT. It is translated as CASSRGGSTGRPQHF.

The chain employs TRBV19 and TRBJ2-5; TRBD1 matches 7 bases. Germline V gene lookup returns CDR1 LNHDA and CDR2 SQIVND (reference sequence). The CDR3 contains 12 residues. The J segment lost 8 bases and the V segment lost 6 bases, leaving 6 bases of the junction unmatched. CDR3 sequence (DNA): TGTGCCAGTAGAGGTACAGGGGTAACCCAGTACTTC. Translating gives CASRGTGVTQYF.

The V and J genes are TRBV2 and TRBJ1-1, with TRBD1 matching 8 bases. V gave up 10 bases and J gave up 5 bases; unmatched junction bases: 18. The CDR3 loop spans 16 amino acids. The germline V gene encodes CDR1 SNHLY and CDR2 FYNNEI. CDR3 in DNA: TGTGCCACCTCACTGGACAGGGTAATTTTAGGAACTGAAGCTTTCTTT. Protein sequence: CATSLDRVILGTEAFF.

The chain joins TRBV18 to TRBJ1-5; 8 bases line up with TRBD1. The CDR3 spans 19 residues. Germline-derived CDR1 and CDR2 are KGHSH and LQKENI. Trimming took 3 bases from V and 3 from J; bases not matched to a gene: 16. CDR3 residues: CASSPLPPGQGSFNQPQHF. The CDR3 DNA sequence: TGTGCCAGCTCACCCCTGCCGCCTGGACAGGGATCCTTCAATCAGCCCCAGCATTTT. The whole variable domain, filled in from reference TRBV18 and TRBJ1-5, reads NAGVMQNPRHLVRRRGQEARLRCSPMKGHSHVYWYRQLPEEGLKFMVYLQKENIIDESGMPKERFSAEFPKEGPSILRIQQVVRGDSAAYFCASSPLPPGQGSFNQPQHFGDGTRLSIL.

This clone occurred once. The chain carries TRBV19 and TRBJ2-6; no clear D gene. The CDR3 spans 16 residues. The V gene lost 3 bases and the J gene lost 0 bases, with 9 bases spanning the gap. The V gene's germline CDR1 is LNHDA and CDR2 SQIVND (reference sequence). CDR3 protein: CASSIRQPSGANVLTF. The DNA for the CDR3 is TGTGCCAGTAGTATTCGGCAGCCCTCTGGGGCCAACGTCCTGACTTTC.

A single count supports this clone. CDR3 in amino acids: CAIRGYDEQFF. The CDR3 DNA is TGTGCCATCAGGGGATATGATGAGCAGTTCTTC. This chain joins TRBV10-3 and TRBJ2-1; D is ambiguous. The CDR3 is made up of 11 amino acids. Germline CDR1 is ENHRY and CDR2 is SYGVKD. Trimming removed 6 bases at V and 8 bases at J, with 8 bases between.

The chain has TRBV27 and TRBJ1-1; D is ambiguous. The CDR3 runs 12 residues. Germline V gene lookup returns CDR1 MNHEY and CDR2 SMNVEV (reference sequence). V lost 9 bases, J lost 6 bases, and 14 bases lay in between. The DNA for the CDR3 is TGTGCCAGTAAGAGCCGGGTGGCTGAAGCTTTCTTT. Residues: CASKSRVAEAFF.

This chain links TRBV23-1 with TRBJ2-4; D not certain. TRBV23-1 is reported as an ORF; its role is uncertain. Trimming shortened V by 3 bases and J by 0 bases, and 9 bases separated the two germline ends. The CDR3 extends over 15 amino acids. The CDR3 nucleotides read TGCGCCAGCAGTCAGGGAAAACTAGCCAAAAACATTCAGTACTTC. Translating gives CASSQGKLAKNIQYF.

The chain combines TRBV9 with TRBJ1-3; 10 bases are a match to TRBD1. The CDR3 extends over 16 amino acids. V gave up 4 bases and J gave up 2 bases; unmatched junction bases: 6. Germline CDR1 and CDR2: SGDLS and YYNGEE. In nucleotides, the CDR3 is TGTGCCAGCAGCATGGGACAGGGGATGGCTGGAAACACCATATATTTT. This gives the protein CASSMGQGMAGNTIYF.

This chain connects TRBV28 to TRBJ2-7, with TRBD2 identical over 8 bases. Germline V gene sequence: CDR1 MDHEN, CDR2 SYDVKM. Trimming cost V 5 bases and J 4 bases; bases outside gene matches: 10. The CDR3 runs 15 residues. The chain's CDR3 is CASSVLIAGKYEQYF. The CDR3 region has the DNA TGTGCCAGCAGTGTTTTGATAGCGGGAAAATACGAGCAGTACTTC.